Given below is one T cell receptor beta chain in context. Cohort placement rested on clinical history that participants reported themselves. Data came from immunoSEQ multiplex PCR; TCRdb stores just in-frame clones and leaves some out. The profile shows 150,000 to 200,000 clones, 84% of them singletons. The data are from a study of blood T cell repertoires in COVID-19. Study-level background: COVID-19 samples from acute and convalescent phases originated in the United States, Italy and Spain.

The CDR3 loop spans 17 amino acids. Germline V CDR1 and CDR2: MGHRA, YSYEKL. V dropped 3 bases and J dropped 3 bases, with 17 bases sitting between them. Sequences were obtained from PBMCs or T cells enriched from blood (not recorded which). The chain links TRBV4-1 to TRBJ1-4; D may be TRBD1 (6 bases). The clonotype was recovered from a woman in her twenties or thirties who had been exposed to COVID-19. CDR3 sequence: CASSQNQGLQANEKLFF. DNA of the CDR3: TGCGCCAGCAGCCAGAACCAGGGGCTACAAGCTAATGAAAAACTGTTTTTT.